A single sample gave rise to the 14 T cell receptor beta chains below, sequenced in a study of cytomegalovirus exposure and HLA in healthy donors. This table comes from immunoSEQ multiplex PCR, and its TCRdb copy is limited to in-frame clones, with some not included. The repertoire holds roughly 260,000 clones, with around nine tenths as singletons. Sequenced: PBMCs. Source of these receptors: a man younger than 35 in good health and CMV-seronegative.

The rearrangement joins TRBV11-2 to TRBJ1-1; D gene unclear. V was cut by 0 bases and J by 7 bases, with 6 bases left in between. This CDR3 contains 12 residues. The germline CDR1 and CDR2 sequences are SGHAT and FQNNGV. The CDR3 sequence is CASSLEGGEAFF. The CDR3 DNA reads as TGTGCCAGCAGCTTAGAAGGCGGTGAAGCTTTCTTT. Full variable domain (remainder filled in from reference TRBV11-2 and TRBJ1-1): EAGVAQSPRYKIIEKRQSVAFWCNPISGHATLYWYQQILGQGPKLLIQFQNNGVVDDSQLPKDRFSAERLKGVDSTLKIQPAKLEDSAVYLCASSLEGGEAFFGQGTRLTVV.

The V and J genes are TRBV11-2 and TRBJ1-1; D remains unclear. This CDR3 contains 14 residues. CDR1 is SGHAT, CDR2 FQNNGV, per germline. V dropped 6 bases and J dropped 6 bases, with 17 bases sitting between them. CDR3 sequence reads: CASSSLRGLAEAFF. DNA of the CDR3: TGTGCCAGCAGTTCCTTACGGGGTCTAGCTGAAGCTTTCTTT.

The chain is built from TRBV12-2 and TRBJ2-5; TRBD2 is taken as the D call from the table, unchecked against the DNA. TRBV12-2 is noted as a pseudogene. The CDR3 consists of 16 residues. The CDR3 region has the DNA TGTGCAAGTACCAGGGCCTTCTCTAGCGAACAAGAGACCCAGTACTTC. It specifies CASTRAFSSEQETQYF.

The rearrangement joins TRBV6-5 to TRBJ1-2; D gene ambiguous. V lost 9 bases, J lost 8 bases, and 19 bases lay in between. CDR3 length equals 13 residues. CDR1 and CDR2 from the germline V gene are MNHEY and SVGAGI. Here the CDR3 reads CASRKQTGGGYTF. For the CDR3, the DNA is TGTGCCAGTCGTAAACAAACGGGCGGGGGCTACACCTTC.

The chain combines TRBV6-6 with TRBJ2-3; a possible D gene is TRBD1 (6 bases). This CDR3 contains 15 residues. Germline CDR1 MNHNY, CDR2 SVGAGI (reference sequence). V was cut by 3 bases and J by 2 bases, with 12 bases left in between. CDR3 residues: CASSYLDRPTDTQYF. Written as DNA, the CDR3 is TGTGCCAGCAGTTATCTCGACAGGCCCACAGATACGCAGTATTTT.

This chain links TRBV7-2 with TRBJ2-1; perhaps TRBD2 as D (5 bases). V lost 8 bases to trimming and J lost 8 bases, with 16 bases between them. CDR3 length equals 13 residues. Germline CDR1 is SGHTA and CDR2 is FQGNSA. The CDR3 sequence: CASLFGVSDEQFF. For the CDR3, the DNA is TGTGCCAGCCTATTCGGGGTCTCGGATGAGCAGTTCTTC.

The DNA for the CDR3 is TGTGCCAGCAGCCCCACTCGTGGCGGGTACGAGCAGTACTTC. Protein sequence: CASSPTRGGYEQYF. V and J are TRBV6-5 and TRBJ2-7; a weak D match, TRBD2 (5 bases). V shed 6 bases and J shed 4 bases, with 16 bases lying between them. Germline V gives CDR1 MNHEY, CDR2 SVGAGI. The CDR3 contains 14 residues.

This clone was counted once. The chain links TRBV11-3 to TRBJ1-1; possible D gene TRBD1, 5 bases. V lost 5 bases to trimming and J lost 2 bases, with 12 bases between them. The CDR3 runs 14 residues. The germline V gene encodes CDR1 SGHNT and CDR2 YENEEA. The CDR3 reads CASSLGTANTEAFF. CDR3 coding DNA: TGTGCCAGCAGCCTAGGGACTGCCAACACTGAAGCTTTCTTT.

The chain joins TRBV28 to TRBJ2-2; TRBD2 matches 7 bases. Germline V gene lookup returns CDR1 MDHEN and CDR2 SYDVKM. The V segment lost 5 bases and the J segment 6 bases; nucleotides outside the gene matches: 9. This CDR3 has 15 amino acids. The CDR3 DNA is TGTGCCAGCAGTCCGCGGACTAGATTCGCCGGGGAGCTGTTTTTT. Encoded protein: CASSPRTRFAGELFF.

The chain employs TRBV20-1 and TRBJ1-3; no clear D. Germline values: CDR1 DFQATT, CDR2 SNEGSKA (reference sequence). Trimming left V 6 bases short and J 1 base short, with 4 bases between. This CDR3 is built from 11 residues. CDR3 DNA: TGCAGTGCGTCATCTGGAAACACCATATATTTT. It is translated as CSASSGNTIYF.

This chain links TRBV9 with TRBJ2-7; 7 bases are a match to TRBD2. The V and J ends lost 0 bases and 5 bases, in that order; junction bases with no gene match: 14. This CDR3 contains 17 residues. Germline assignment: CDR1 SGDLS and CDR2 YYNGEE. CDR3 loop: CASSVGEGGWAGNEQYF. The CDR3 DNA follows: TGTGCCAGCAGCGTAGGGGAGGGAGGATGGGCGGGAAACGAGCAGTACTTC.

The chain employs TRBV29-1 and TRBJ1-1; 8 positions agree with TRBD1. The germline V gene has CDR1 SQVTM and CDR2 ANQGSEA. This CDR3 has 14 residues. Trimming cost V 6 bases and J 2 bases; bases outside gene matches: 8. CDR3 nucleotides: TGCAGCGTACGGCCCCCAGGGGGCAACACTGAAGCTTTCTTT. It translates to CSVRPPGGNTEAFF.

This chain uses TRBV4-1 with TRBJ1-1, with D hard to call. The CDR3 contains 15 residues. V lost 6 bases and J lost 0, with 14 bases in between. From germline, CDR1 is MGHRA and CDR2 YSYEKL. The CDR3 is CASSRTEGMNTEAFF. The CDR3 coding sequence is TGCGCCAGCAGTCGAACTGAGGGCATGAACACTGAAGCTTTCTTT.

The rearrangement uses TRBV19 and TRBJ1-5; TRBD1 matches 8 bases. This CDR3 spans 16 amino acids. From germline, CDR1 is LNHDA and CDR2 SQIVND (reference sequence). After removal of 4 bases from V and 7 bases from J, the junction contained 12 bases not matched to a gene. This chain's CDR3 is CASSTTDRVSVQPQHF. The CDR3 nucleotides read TGTGCCAGTAGTACCACGGACAGGGTATCGGTGCAGCCCCAGCATTTT.